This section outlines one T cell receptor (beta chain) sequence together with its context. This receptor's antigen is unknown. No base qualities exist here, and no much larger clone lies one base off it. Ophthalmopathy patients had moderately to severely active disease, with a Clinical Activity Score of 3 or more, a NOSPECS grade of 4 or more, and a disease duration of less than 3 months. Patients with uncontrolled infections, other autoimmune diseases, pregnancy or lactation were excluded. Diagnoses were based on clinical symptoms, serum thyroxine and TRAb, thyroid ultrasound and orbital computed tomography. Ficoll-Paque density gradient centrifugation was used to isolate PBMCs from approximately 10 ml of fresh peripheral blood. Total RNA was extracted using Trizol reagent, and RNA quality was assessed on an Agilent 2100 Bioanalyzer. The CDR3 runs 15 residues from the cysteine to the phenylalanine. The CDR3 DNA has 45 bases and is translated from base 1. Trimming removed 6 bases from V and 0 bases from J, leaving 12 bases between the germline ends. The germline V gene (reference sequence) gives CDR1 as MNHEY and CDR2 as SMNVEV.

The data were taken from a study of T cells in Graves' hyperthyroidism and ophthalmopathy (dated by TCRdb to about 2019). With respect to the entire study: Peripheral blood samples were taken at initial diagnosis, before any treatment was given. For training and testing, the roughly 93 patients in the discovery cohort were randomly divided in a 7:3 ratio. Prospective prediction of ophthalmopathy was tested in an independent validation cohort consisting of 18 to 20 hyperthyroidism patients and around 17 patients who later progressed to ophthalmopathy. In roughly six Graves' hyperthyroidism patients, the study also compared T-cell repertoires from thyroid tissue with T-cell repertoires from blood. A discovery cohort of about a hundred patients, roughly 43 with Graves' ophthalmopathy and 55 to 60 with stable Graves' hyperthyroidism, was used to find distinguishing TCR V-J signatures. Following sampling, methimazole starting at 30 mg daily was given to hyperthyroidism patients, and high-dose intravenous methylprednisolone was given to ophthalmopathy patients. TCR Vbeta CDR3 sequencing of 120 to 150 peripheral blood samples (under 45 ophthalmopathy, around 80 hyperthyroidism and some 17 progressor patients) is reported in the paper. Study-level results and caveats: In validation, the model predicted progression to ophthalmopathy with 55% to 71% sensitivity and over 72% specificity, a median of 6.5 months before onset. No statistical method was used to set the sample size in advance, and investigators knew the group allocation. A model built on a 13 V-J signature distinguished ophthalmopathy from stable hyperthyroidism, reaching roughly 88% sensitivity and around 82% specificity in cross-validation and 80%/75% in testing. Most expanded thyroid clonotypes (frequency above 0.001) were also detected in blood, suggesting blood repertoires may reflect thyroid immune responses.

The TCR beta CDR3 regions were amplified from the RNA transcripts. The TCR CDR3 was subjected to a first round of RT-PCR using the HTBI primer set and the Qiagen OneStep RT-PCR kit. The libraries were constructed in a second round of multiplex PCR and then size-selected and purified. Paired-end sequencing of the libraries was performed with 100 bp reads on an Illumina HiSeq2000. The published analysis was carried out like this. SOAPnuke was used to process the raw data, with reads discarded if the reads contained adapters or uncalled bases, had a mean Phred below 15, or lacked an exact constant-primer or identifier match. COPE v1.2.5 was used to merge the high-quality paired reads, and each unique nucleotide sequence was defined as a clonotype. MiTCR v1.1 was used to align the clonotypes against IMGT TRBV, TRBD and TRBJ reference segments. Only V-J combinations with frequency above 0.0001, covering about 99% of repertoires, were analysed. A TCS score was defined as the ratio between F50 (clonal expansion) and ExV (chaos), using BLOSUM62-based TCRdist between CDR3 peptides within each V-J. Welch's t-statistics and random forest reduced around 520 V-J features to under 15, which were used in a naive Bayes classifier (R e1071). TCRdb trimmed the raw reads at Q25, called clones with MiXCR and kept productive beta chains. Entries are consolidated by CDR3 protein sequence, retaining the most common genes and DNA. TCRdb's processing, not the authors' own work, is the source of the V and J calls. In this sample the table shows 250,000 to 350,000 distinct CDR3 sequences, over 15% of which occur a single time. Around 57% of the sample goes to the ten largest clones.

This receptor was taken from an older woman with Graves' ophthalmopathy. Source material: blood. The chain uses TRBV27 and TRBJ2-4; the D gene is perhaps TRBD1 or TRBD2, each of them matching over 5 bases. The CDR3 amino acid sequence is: CASSPAGTAKNIQYF. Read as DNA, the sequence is TGTGCCAGCAGCCCCGCCGGGACAGCCAAAAACATTCAGTACTTC.